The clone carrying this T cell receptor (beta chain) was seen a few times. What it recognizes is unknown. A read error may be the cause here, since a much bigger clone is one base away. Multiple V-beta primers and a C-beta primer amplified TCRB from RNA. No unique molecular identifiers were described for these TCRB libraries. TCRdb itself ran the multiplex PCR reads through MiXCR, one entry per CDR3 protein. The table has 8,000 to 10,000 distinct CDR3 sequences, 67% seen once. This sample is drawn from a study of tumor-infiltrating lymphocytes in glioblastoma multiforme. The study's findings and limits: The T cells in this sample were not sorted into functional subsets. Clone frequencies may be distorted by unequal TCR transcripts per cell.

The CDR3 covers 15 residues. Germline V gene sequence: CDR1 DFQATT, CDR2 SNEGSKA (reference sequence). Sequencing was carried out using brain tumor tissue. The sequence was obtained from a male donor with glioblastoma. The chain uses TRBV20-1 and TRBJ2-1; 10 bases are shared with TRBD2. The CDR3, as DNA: TGCAGTACTAGGTGGACTAGCGGCGCCTACAATGAGCAGTTCTTC. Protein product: CSTRWTSGAYNEQFF.